Listed below are T cell receptor beta chains from one sample, sequenced in a study of T cells after yellow fever vaccination. MiXCR, applied by TCRdb to the 5' RACE reads, yields one record per CDR3 protein. The sample lists some 300,000 distinct CDR3 sequences; roughly 9% were seen once. The sequences come from CD4+ T cells sorted from PBMCs, collected 5 days after the yellow fever booster vaccination. The receptors here all came from a man aged 18-30 years who received the YFV17D yellow fever vaccine. The CDR3 runs from the conserved cysteine through the conserved F or W. D genes are given only for firm matches. For some rows the clone size is stated as once, few or many, or as a class when expanded; others skip it.

DNA,CDR3,V,J,size,D
TGCGCCAGCAGCGAGAGGGTATCTGGGGCCAACGTCCTGACTTTC,CASSERVSGANVLTF,TRBV5-1,TRBJ2-6,many,NA
TGTGCCAGCAGCCAAGTATCACGGGGCGGAAAACTGTTTTTT,CASSQVSRGGKLFF,TRBV3-1,TRBJ1-4,few,NA
TGTGCCAGCAGCGCATCACTAGCGGGGGGGTTGTACAATGAGCAGTTCTTC,CASSASLAGGLYNEQFF,TRBV7-9,TRBJ2-1,few,TRBD2
TGTGCCAGCAGCCCCGGACAGGGCTCCTACGAGCAGTACTTC,CASSPGQGSYEQYF,TRBV5-1,TRBJ2-7,many,TRBD1
TGTGCCAGCGCCTCCGGTATGGGAGCAACTAATGAAAAACTGTTTTTT,CASASGMGATNEKLFF,TRBV25-1,TRBJ1-4,few,NA
TGTGCCAGCACAGGGACTAGCGGGGGCCCAGGTACGCAGTATTTT,CASTGTSGGPGTQYF,TRBV7-2,TRBJ2-3,NA,TRBD2
TGTGCCAGCAGCCGACAGGGACGAAGTGAGCAGTTCTTC,CASSRQGRSEQFF,TRBV6-5,TRBJ2-1,few,TRBD1
TGTGCCAGCTCACCCTTATCCGACTGGAGAGGCTACACCTTC,CASSPLSDWRGYTF,TRBV18,TRBJ1-2,few,NA
TGCAGTGCTGTACAGGGGTTGAACACTGAAGCTTTCTTT,CSAVQGLNTEAFF,TRBV20-1,TRBJ1-1,few,TRBD1
TGTGCCAGCAGGCCTTTAGCGGGGCTCACAGATACGCAGTATTTT,CASRPLAGLTDTQYF,TRBV11-2,TRBJ2-3,NA,TRBD2
TGTGCCAGCAGTTACTCGACGGGGGGCACTGAAGCTTTCTTT,CASSYSTGGTEAFF,TRBV6-5,TRBJ1-1,few,NA
TGCAGCGTGGGACAGATCTACGAGCAGTACTTC,CSVGQIYEQYF,TRBV29-1,TRBJ2-7,few,TRBD1
TGTGCCAGCTCACCTTACACCGACGGGACAGTTAGTGAAGCTTTCTTT,CASSPYTDGTVSEAFF,TRBV18,TRBJ1-1,many,TRBD1
TGCAGCGTTTTCCCATCCAAGGCTAACTATGGCTACACCTTC,CSVFPSKANYGYTF,TRBV29-1,TRBJ1-2,few,NA
TGTGCCAGCTCACCGGCAGGGACCATGAACACTGAAGCTTTCTTT,CASSPAGTMNTEAFF,TRBV18,TRBJ1-1,few,NA
TGTGCCAGCAGCTCGACGGGAAACACCATATATTTT,CASSSTGNTIYF,TRBV7-8,TRBJ1-3,many,NA
TGTGCCAGCAGCCAAGATTTAGCGGGGGGGCCCGTCGGGCAGTTCTTC,CASSQDLAGGPVGQFF,TRBV3-1,TRBJ2-1,NA,TRBD2
TGCAGTGCTAGAGAAAGGACAGGGGGCCTGGGTGGCTACACCTTC,CSARERTGGLGGYTF,TRBV20-1,TRBJ1-2,many,TRBD1
TGCAGCGTGCGGCCATTTACTCATGGGGGCGAGCAGTACTTC,CSVRPFTHGGEQYF,TRBV29-1,TRBJ2-7,few,NA
TGCGCCAGCAGCCAATTCTCGGGACTCAACACTGAAGCTTTCTTT,CASSQFSGLNTEAFF,TRBV4-3,TRBJ1-1,NA,NA
TGTGCCAGCAGCAAGACCGGGGGGGCTGTGAATGAGCAGTTCTTC,CASSKTGGAVNEQFF,TRBV5-4,TRBJ2-1,NA,TRBD2
TGTGCCAGCAGCCAGCCGGGACCTTTATGGAGTGGCTACACCTTC,CASSQPGPLWSGYTF,TRBV5-4,TRBJ1-2,once,NA
TGTGCCAGCAGTCCCCCCGGGGGCGGTATTTCTGAAGCTTTCTTT,CASSPPGGGISEAFF,TRBV12-3/TRBV12-4,TRBJ1-1,few,NA
TGTGCCAGCAGCTTAGCCGGGACAGAGAATGAGCAGTTCTTC,CASSLAGTENEQFF,TRBV7-2,TRBJ2-1,few,TRBD1
TGTGCCAGCAGCCAAGATCGACTAGCGGAGCAGTTCTTC,CASSQDRLAEQFF,TRBV3-1,TRBJ2-1,many,TRBD2
TGTGCCAGCAGCCGATACACTGTAATCTCTGGGGCCAACGTCCTGACTTTC,CASSRYTVISGANVLTF,TRBV7-2,TRBJ2-6,few,NA
TGTGCCAGCAGTTTCGACAGGGCTCCCGAGACCCAGTACTTC,CASSFDRAPETQYF,TRBV12-3/TRBV12-4,TRBJ2-5,NA,TRBD1
TGTGCCAGCAGCTTAGCGAGGTCGGGAATGGTGGTGTTTTTT,CASSLARSGMVVFF,TRBV7-2,TRBJ2-2,NA,NA
TGCAGTGCCGAACCTAGGGTGGGGGCGGATACGCAGTATTTT,CSAEPRVGADTQYF,TRBV20-1,TRBJ2-3,NA,NA
TGTGCCAGCAGCCGAAGTGCTAGCTACGAGCAGTACTTC,CASSRSASYEQYF,TRBV7-8,TRBJ2-7,many,NA
TGTGCCAGCAGTGAGGCTACCCGGGCCATCACCGGGGAGCTGTTTTTT,CASSEATRAITGELFF,TRBV25-1,TRBJ2-2,many,NA
TGCGCCAGCAGCCAACCGATCCCAAGGAGGGGGACGGGGACCCAGTACTTC,CASSQPIPRRGTGTQYF,TRBV23-1,TRBJ2-5,many,NA
TGTGCCAGCAGTGAAACATCGAACACCGGGGAGCTGTTTTTT,CASSETSNTGELFF,TRBV2,TRBJ2-2,NA,NA
TGTGCCAGCAGCTCGGGGGGCGGGATTGCAGATACGCAGTATTTT,CASSSGGGIADTQYF,TRBV9,TRBJ2-3,few,NA
TGCGCCAGCAGCCAAGATTCGGACAGGGTGAGGGAAAAACTGTTTTTT,CASSQDSDRVREKLFF,TRBV4-1,TRBJ1-4,NA,TRBD1
TGTGCCACCAGTGATCCTGCGGGGGAGACCCAGTACTTC,CATSDPAGETQYF,TRBV24-1,TRBJ2-5,NA,NA
TGCGCCAGCAGCCAAGATGGGACAGTCCGGAACACTGAAGCTTTCTTT,CASSQDGTVRNTEAFF,TRBV4-1,TRBJ1-1,few,TRBD1
TGTGCCAGCAGACGTGGGGCCGGGGGGGGTGAAGCTTTCTTT,CASRRGAGGGEAFF,TRBV6-5,TRBJ1-1,few,NA
TGTGCCAGCAGCCAAGCGGGGGGGAACAATGAGCAGTTCTTC,CASSQAGGNNEQFF,TRBV2,TRBJ2-1,NA,TRBD2
TGTGCCAGCAGCCTAGGACAGTATAATTCACCCCTCCACTTT,CASSLGQYNSPLHF,TRBV5-6,TRBJ1-6,many,NA
TGCGCCAGCAGCGATCGGGAATCGCTCTCCTATGGCTACACCTTC,CASSDRESLSYGYTF,TRBV4-3,TRBJ1-2,NA,NA
TGTGCCAGCAGCTTGATAGCGGGGAATGAGCAGTTCTTC,CASSLIAGNEQFF,TRBV5-6,TRBJ2-1,few,TRBD2